The source of this T cell receptor beta chain is a study of OX40 agonist ivuxolimab in advanced cancers. General study results and limits: The specificity for antigen of the expanded peripheral T cells was not determined.

Per the germline V gene, CDR1 is SNHLY and CDR2 is FYNNEI. V gave up 2 bases and J gave up 3 bases, with 7 bases separating them. The CDR3 runs 13 residues. Sequencing used immunoSEQ multiplex PCR; TCRdb keeps in-frame clones, though not all of them. The sample lists roughly 49,000 clones, about nine tenths occurring once. Turning to this clone: What it binds is unknown.

V and J are TRBV2 and TRBJ1-1; TRBD1 is a possible D gene (5 bases). This TCR came from an adult with an advanced solid tumor such as melanoma, head and neck, liver or kidney cancer. Sequenced material: CD4+ or CD8+ T cells sorted from blood, taken in a trial of the OX40 agonist ivuxolimab. This CDR3 is CASSETGYTEAFF. The CDR3 DNA follows: TGTGCCAGCAGTGAAACAGGATACACTGAAGCTTTCTTT.